The entry below gives a single T cell receptor (beta chain) sequence along with its context. Antigen: not known. This entry is derived from a study of response to subunit inactivated influenza vaccine. General study results and limits: The authors offered the suggestion that each seasonal influenza vaccination recruits few new T cells.

From the RT-PCR reads, TCRdb called clonotypes with MiXCR, one entry per CDR3 protein. The sample shows 800,000 to 1,000,000 distinct CDR3 sequences, about 20% of them seen only once. The junction had 12 bases not matched to a gene; V was cut back by 6 bases and J by 1 base. Germline assignment: CDR1 DFQATT and CDR2 SNEGSKA (reference sequence). The CDR3 has 18 residues. The clonotype comes from a man aged 45 to 65 who received an inactivated influenza vaccine. The sequences come from PBMCs from blood, collected 5 days after vaccination. The chain has TRBV20-1 and TRBJ2-6, with TRBD1 matching over 10 bases. CDR3 in amino acids: CSAPPYGTGVSGANVLTF. DNA of the CDR3: TGCAGTGCCCCTCCGTACGGGACAGGGGTGTCTGGGGCCAACGTCCTGACTTTC.